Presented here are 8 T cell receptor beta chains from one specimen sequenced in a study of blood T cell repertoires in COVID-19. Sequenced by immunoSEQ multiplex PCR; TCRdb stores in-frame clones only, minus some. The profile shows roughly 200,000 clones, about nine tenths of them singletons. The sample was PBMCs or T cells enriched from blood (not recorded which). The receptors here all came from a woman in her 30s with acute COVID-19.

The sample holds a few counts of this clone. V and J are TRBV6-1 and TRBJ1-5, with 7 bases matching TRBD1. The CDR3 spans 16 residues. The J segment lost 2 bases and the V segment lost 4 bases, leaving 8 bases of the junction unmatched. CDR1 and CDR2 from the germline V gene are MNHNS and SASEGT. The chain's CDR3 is CASSAQGSLGNQPQHF. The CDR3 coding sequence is TGTGCCAGCAGTGCACAGGGGTCCTTGGGCAATCAGCCCCAGCATTTT.

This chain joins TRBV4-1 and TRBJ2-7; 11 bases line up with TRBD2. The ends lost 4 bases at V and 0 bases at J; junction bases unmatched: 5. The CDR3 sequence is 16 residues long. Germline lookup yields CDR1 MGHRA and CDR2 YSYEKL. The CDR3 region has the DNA TGCGCCAGCAGCCTCGAGACTAGCGGGACCTCCTACGAGCAGTACTTC. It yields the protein CASSLETSGTSYEQYF.

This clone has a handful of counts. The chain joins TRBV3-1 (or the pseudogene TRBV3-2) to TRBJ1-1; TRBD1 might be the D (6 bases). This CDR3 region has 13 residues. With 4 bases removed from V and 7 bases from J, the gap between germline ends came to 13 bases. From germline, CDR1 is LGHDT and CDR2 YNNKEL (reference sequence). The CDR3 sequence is CASSLNREIEAFF. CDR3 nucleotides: TGTGCCAGCAGCCTTAACAGGGAAATTGAAGCTTTCTTT.

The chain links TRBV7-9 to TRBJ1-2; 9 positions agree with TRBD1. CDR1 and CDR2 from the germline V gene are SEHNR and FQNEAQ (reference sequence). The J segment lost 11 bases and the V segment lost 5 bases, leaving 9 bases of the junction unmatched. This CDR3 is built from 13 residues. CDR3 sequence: CASSLGQGNMYTF. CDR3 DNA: TGTGCCAGCAGCCTGGGACAGGGTAATATGTACACCTTC.

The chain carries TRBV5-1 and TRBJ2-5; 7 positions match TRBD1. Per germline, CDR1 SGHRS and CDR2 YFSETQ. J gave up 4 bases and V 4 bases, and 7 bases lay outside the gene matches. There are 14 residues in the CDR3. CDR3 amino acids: CASSLGQIRETQYF. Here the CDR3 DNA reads TGCGCCAGCAGCCTGGGACAGATTAGAGAGACCCAGTACTTC.

CDR3 protein: CASSLLWVTSGARKTQYF. The DNA for the CDR3 is TGTGCCAGCAGCTTGTTGTGGGTGACTAGCGGGGCTCGAAAGACCCAGTACTTC. The chain uses TRBV7-2 and TRBJ2-5; the match to TRBD2 covers 11 bases. Per germline, CDR1 SGHTA and CDR2 FQGNSA. V was clipped by 3 bases and J by 6 bases; unmatched bases: 15. The CDR3 sequence is 18 residues long.

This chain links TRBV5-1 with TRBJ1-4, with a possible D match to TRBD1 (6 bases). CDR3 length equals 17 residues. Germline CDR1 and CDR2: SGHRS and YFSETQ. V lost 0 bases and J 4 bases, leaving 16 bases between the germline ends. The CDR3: CASSLVGSGQINEKLFF. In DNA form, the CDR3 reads TGCGCCAGCAGCTTGGTTGGGAGTGGACAGATTAATGAAAAACTGTTTTTT. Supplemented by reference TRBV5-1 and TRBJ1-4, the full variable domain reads KAGVTQTPRYLIKTRGQQVTLSCSPISGHRSVSWYQQTPGQGLQFLFEYFSETQRNKGNFPGRFSGRQFSNSRSEMNVSTLELGDSALYLCASSLVGSGQINEKLFFGSGTQLSVL.

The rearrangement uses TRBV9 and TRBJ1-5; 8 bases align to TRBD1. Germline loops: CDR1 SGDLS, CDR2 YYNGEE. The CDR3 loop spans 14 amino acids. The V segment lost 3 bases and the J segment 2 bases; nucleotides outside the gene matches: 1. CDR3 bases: TGTGCCAGCAGCGAGACAGGGGGCAATCAGCCCCAGCATTTT. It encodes CASSETGGNQPQHF.